A selection of T cell receptor beta chains follows, all from one sample in a study of shared clonotypes between healthy human individuals. Profiled with immunoSEQ multiplex PCR; TCRdb holds only in-frame clones, not every one. The sample records some 2,000,000 clones, about 94% being singletons. Sequenced material: naive CD4+ T cells sorted from blood. These receptors all come from a man aged 18 to 29 in good health. Each CDR3 is given with its conserved first and last residue. Fields, in order: V gene, clone size, D gene, J gene, CDR3 protein, CDR3 DNA. A D gene is named only where the DNA matches it firmly. Clone size is not always given. Where it is, it says once, few, many or a class for expanded clones.

TRBV18	-	TRBD1	TRBJ2-5	CASRTGGSWETQYF	TGTGCCAGCCGGACAGGGGGATCGTGGGAGACCCAGTACTTC
TRBV15	-	-	TRBJ1-5	CATSRGGGPQPQHF	TGTGCCACCAGCAGGGGTGGTGGTCCTCAGCCCCAGCATTTT
TRBV7-9	-	-	TRBJ2-7	CASSYEEEGDPYEQYF	TGTGCCAGCAGCTATGAAGAGGAGGGGGACCCCTACGAGCAGTACTTC
TRBV18	-	-	TRBJ2-7	CASSQSLGGRDEQYF	TGTGCCAGCTCACAAAGTTTGGGGGGCAGGGACGAGCAGTACTTC
TRBV5-4	-	-	TRBJ2-6	CASSKHTSVWANVLTF	TGTGCCAGCAGCAAACACACTTCCGTCTGGGCCAACGTCCTGACTTTC
TRBV5-1	-	-	TRBJ2-7	CASSLSGVGWEQYF	TGCGCCAGCAGCTTGTCGGGGGTTGGTTGGGAGCAGTACTTC
TRBV5-4	-	-	TRBJ2-3	CASSSLGDTQYF	TGTGCCAGCAGCTCCCTAGGAGATACGCAGTATTTT
TRBV6-5	-	TRBD1	TRBJ1-1	CASSRTTGVWTEAFF	TGTGCCAGCAGTAGAACGACAGGGGTTTGGACTGAAGCTTTCTTT
TRBV5-1	-	TRBD1	TRBJ2-2	CASSLQQGATGELFF	TGCGCCAGCAGCTTGCAACAGGGGGCGACCGGGGAGCTGTTTTTT
TRBV4-1	-	-	TRBJ2-7	CASSQEGWSGYEQYF	TGCGCCAGCAGCCAAGAGGGATGGAGTGGCTACGAGCAGTACTTC
TRBV10-3	-	-	TRBJ2-3	CALKAGTGNTDTQYF	TGTGCCTTAAAAGCCGGGACGGGAAACACAGATACGCAGTATTTT
TRBV2	-	-	TRBJ2-2	CASSVAGFANTGELFF	TGTGCCAGCAGTGTCGCGGGGTTCGCGAACACCGGGGAGCTGTTTTTT
TRBV6-5	-	-	TRBJ1-5	CAISETDSNQPQHF	TGTGCCATCAGCGAGACGGATAGCAATCAGCCCCAGCATTTT
TRBV5-5	once	TRBD1	TRBJ1-6	CASSLGPLTGDNSPLHF	TGTGCCAGCAGCTTGGGCCCCCTGACAGGGGATAATTCACCCCTCCACTTT
TRBV27	-	TRBD2	TRBJ2-1	CASSPALGTSNNEQFF	TGTGCCAGCAGCCCCGCCCTCGGGACTAGTAACAATGAGCAGTTCTTC
TRBV6-1	-	-	TRBJ1-5	CASTRAGNQPQHF	TGTGCCAGCACCAGGGCCGGAAATCAGCCCCAGCATTTT
TRBV6-1	-	-	TRBJ1-4	CASSEGAGEKLFF	TGTGCCAGCAGTGAAGGAGCAGGGGAAAAACTGTTTTTT
TRBV2	-	-	TRBJ1-6	CASSEEAVSSPLHF	TGTGCCAGCAGTGAAGAGGCAGTTTCTTCACCCCTCCACTTT
TRBV19	once	TRBD2	TRBJ2-7	CASSNPWTSGSSYEQYF	TGTGCCAGTAGTAACCCCTGGACTAGCGGGAGCTCCTACGAGCAGTACTTC
TRBV2	-	-	TRBJ2-5	CASREWETQYF	TGTGCCAGCAGGGAATGGGAGACCCAGTACTTC
TRBV7-9	-	-	TRBJ2-3	CASSFGEGRADTQYF	TGTGCCAGCAGCTTCGGAGAGGGCCGGGCAGATACGCAGTATTTT
TRBV4-1	once	TRBD2	TRBJ2-1	CASSQDRRTSVNNEQFF	TGCGCCAGCAGCCAAGATCGGAGGACTAGCGTAAACAATGAGCAGTTCTTC
TRBV30	-	-	TRBJ2-7	CAWSAQVHEQYF	TGTGCCTGGAGTGCCCAGGTCCACGAGCAGTACTTC
TRBV9	-	TRBD2	TRBJ2-5	CASSAPLAGVETQYF	TGTGCCAGCAGCGCGCCCCTAGCGGGAGTTGAGACCCAGTACTTC
TRBV10-3	-	-	TRBJ2-5	CAISDGGSETQYF	TGTGCCATCAGTGATGGAGGGAGCGAGACCCAGTACTTC
TRBV9	-	-	TRBJ2-4	CASSVGIGGSIAKNIQYF	TGTGCCAGCAGCGTAGGAATAGGAGGGTCCATAGCCAAAAACATTCAGTACTTC
TRBV5-4	once	TRBD1	TRBJ1-2	CASSPGTARSYGYTF	TGTGCCAGCAGCCCCGGGACAGCCAGGAGCTATGGCTACACCTTC
TRBV5-1	-	-	TRBJ2-1	CASSNGSSYNEQFF	TGCGCCAGCAGCAACGGGAGCTCCTACAATGAGCAGTTCTTC
TRBV15	-	TRBD2	TRBJ2-7	CATSTASGSYEQYF	TGTGCCACCAGCACCGCTAGCGGGAGCTACGAGCAGTACTTC
TRBV2	-	-	TRBJ2-5	CASRRLGETQYF	TGTGCCAGCAGGAGGCTGGGAGAGACCCAGTACTTC
TRBV11-2	once	-	TRBJ2-7	CASSLERYYEQYF	TGTGCCAGCAGCTTAGAACGGTACTACGAGCAGTACTTC
TRBV2	-	TRBD1	TRBJ2-1	CASDRDRVTGEQFF	TGTGCCAGCGACCGGGACAGGGTCACAGGTGAGCAGTTCTTC
TRBV6-1	-	TRBD1	TRBJ2-1	CASSWTGGVNEQFF	TGTGCCAGCAGTTGGACAGGGGGCGTCAATGAGCAGTTCTTC
TRBV7-9	-	-	TRBJ1-4	CASSGKTGALANEKLFF	TGTGCCAGCAGCGGCAAAACGGGGGCGTTGGCTAATGAAAAACTGTTTTTT
TRBV11-2	-	TRBD1	TRBJ1-1	CASSPYDRGTGTEAFF	TGTGCCAGCAGCCCGTACGACAGGGGAACTGGAACTGAAGCTTTCTTT
TRBV25-1	-	TRBD1	TRBJ1-2	CASSESGQGMNYGYTF	TGTGCCAGCAGTGAGTCGGGACAGGGGATGAACTATGGCTACACCTTC
TRBV6-5	-	TRBD2	TRBJ2-4	CASSPGLENIQYF	TGTGCCAGCAGTCCCGGACTAGAAAACATTCAGTACTTC
TRBV6-6	-	TRBD2	TRBJ2-7	CASTAFPRGVSYEQYF	TGTGCCAGCACCGCTTTTCCACGGGGGGTCTCCTACGAGCAGTACTTC
TRBV4-1	-	-	TRBJ2-2	CASSQPTEATGELFF	TGCGCCAGCAGCCAACCCACGGAGGCGACCGGGGAGCTGTTTTTT
TRBV28	-	TRBD1	TRBJ1-2	CASSLSYGTGVISHYGYTF	TGTGCCAGCAGTTTAAGTTACGGGACAGGGGTTATTTCTCACTATGGCTACACCTTC
TRBV7-9	-	TRBD1	TRBJ2-5	CASSLAVGQGETQYF	TGTGCCAGCAGCTTAGCGGTGGGACAGGGGGAGACCCAGTACTTC
TRBV10-3	-	TRBD2	TRBJ2-2	CAISEGGLAGVGELFF	TGTGCCATCAGTGAGGGGGGACTAGCGGGAGTCGGGGAGCTGTTTTTT
TRBV27	-	-	TRBJ2-7	CASSYSGTPPYEQYF	TGTGCCAGCAGTTATTCCGGGACACCCCCCTACGAGCAGTACTTC
TRBV5-1	-	TRBD2	TRBJ2-7	CASSWTPWREAVGYEQYF	TGCGCCAGCAGCTGGACCCCCTGGCGGGAGGCTGTGGGTTACGAGCAGTACTTC
TRBV7-9	-	-	TRBJ2-2	CASNPPANTGELFF	TGTGCCAGCAACCCCCCTGCGAACACCGGGGAGCTGTTTTTT
TRBV12-5	-	-	TRBJ2-1	CASGLVAPSEQFF	TGTGCTAGTGGTTTGGTAGCCCCTAGTGAGCAGTTCTTC
TRBV19	-	-	TRBJ1-1	CATLTPSGFRAFF	TGTGCCACTCTCACCCCATCAGGCTTTAGGGCTTTCTTT
TRBV6-5	-	-	TRBJ2-1	CASSSSGLGYNEQFF	TGTGCCAGCAGCTCCTCTGGACTGGGCTACAATGAGCAGTTCTTC